These 5 T cell receptor beta chains originate from one sample sequenced in a study of T and B cells in COVID-19 patients. From blood, about 220-500 ng of genomic DNA served as TRB template. Multiplex PCR with BIOMED2 TRB-A/B primer pools amplified TRB rearrangements. TCRdb reanalysed the multiplex PCR reads using MiXCR and keeps one entry per CDR3 protein. This sample has 4,000 to 5,000 distinct CDR3 sequences, with over 20% found just once. The sequencing input was blood. Receptors originate from a human donor with active COVID-19.

This clonotype ranks as medium-sized. The chain links TRBV6-1 to TRBJ2-7; 10 bases fit TRBD2. V dropped 3 bases and J dropped 4; count of bases not matched to a gene: 9. This CDR3 has 16 amino acids. The germline gives CDR1 MNHNS, CDR2 SASEGT. CDR3 sequence reads: CASSDLMRTSGYEQYF. The CDR3 coding sequence is TGTGCCAGCAGTGATCTGATGCGGACTAGCGGTTACGAGCAGTACTTC.

The V and J genes are TRBV2 and TRBJ2-7, with 12 bases aligning to TRBD1. CDR3 length: 14 residues. CDR1 is SNHLY, CDR2 FYNNEI, per germline. The J segment lost 9 bases and the V segment lost 8 bases, leaving 11 bases of the junction unmatched. In DNA, the CDR3 is TGTGCCAGCGGACCTTGGGACAGGGGGCAGGGGCAGTACTTC. Amino acid sequence: CASGPWDRGQGQYF.

This clonotype showed up just a few times. The genes are TRBV12-3 or TRBV12-4 and TRBJ1-5, with 7 nucleotides matching TRBD1. V lost 7 bases to trimming and J lost 0 bases; unmatched junction nucleotides: 6. The CDR3 is made up of 15 amino acids. The CDR3 nucleotides are TGTGCCAGCACCTTGACAGGGAATAGCAATCAGCCCCAGCATTTT. Its translation is CASTLTGNSNQPQHF.

The CDR3 sequence is CAIRPRQALNTEAFF. As DNA, the CDR3 is TGTGCCATCAGACCCCGACAGGCCCTTAACACTGAAGCTTTCTTT. The rearrangement joins TRBV10-3 to TRBJ1-1; a possible D gene is TRBD1 (6 bases). Germline-derived CDR1 and CDR2 are ENHRY and SYGVKD. The CDR3 has 15 amino acids. V was trimmed by 6 bases and J by 2 bases, leaving 16 bases between them.

This clonotype is termed medium-sized (0.01 to 0.1%). CDR3 residues: CAWTWGTDTQYF. For the CDR3, the DNA is TGTGCCTGGACCTGGGGCACAGATACGCAGTATTTT. V is TRBV30 and J is TRBJ2-3; no clear D. Germline V gene lookup returns CDR1 GTSNPN and CDR2 SVGIG (reference sequence). The length of the CDR3 is 12 residues. Trimming took off 4 bases at V and 1 base at J, with 6 bases between the two ends.